Below, 14 T cell receptor beta chains from the same sample are listed, as sequenced in a study of CD8 T cells in Susac syndrome. With random hexamers, roughly 0.5 to 1 ug RNA was reverse transcribed. TCRdb re-analysed the immunoSEQ multiplex PCR reads in MiXCR, keeping a single row per CDR3 protein. The sample shows about 89,000 distinct CDR3 sequences, just under 95% of them seen only once. Sequencing was performed on CD8+ T cells from PBMCs. The receptors stem from a human donor in good health.

CDR3 DNA sequence: TGTGCCAGCAGTGAAGTAATTGGGCAGTCCTACAATGAGCAGTTCTTC. This gives the protein CASSEVIGQSYNEQFF. This chain joins TRBV6-1 and TRBJ2-1; D unclear. Germline V gene lookup returns CDR1 MNHNS and CDR2 SASEGT. The germline V and J ends were trimmed by 1 base and 1 base, with 11 bases remaining between them. The CDR3 spans 16 residues.

The V call is TRBV19, the J call TRBJ1-2; the D gene is possibly TRBD1 (6 bases). The CDR3 totals 14 residues. Germline V gene data show CDR1 as LNHDA and CDR2 as SQIVND (reference sequence). V was trimmed by 5 bases and J by 1 base, leaving 11 bases between them. CDR3 nucleotides: TGTGCCAGTAGTCGGGACATCATTAACTATGGCTACACCTTC. Translating gives CASSRDIINYGYTF. The complete variable domain, with remaining parts taken from reference TRBV19 and TRBJ1-2, reads DGGITQSPKYLFRKEGQNVTLSCEQNLNHDAMYWYRQDPGQGLRLIYYSQIVNDFQKGDIAEGYSVSREKKESFPLTVTSAQKNPTAFYLCASSRDIINYGYTFGSGTRLTVV.

This chain joins TRBV4-2 and TRBJ1-5; D gene ambiguous. V was cut by 3 bases and J by 0 bases, with 9 bases left in between. The CDR3 has 15 residues. Germline loops: CDR1 LGHNA, CDR2 YNFKEQ. CDR3 DNA sequence: TGTGCCAGCAGCCAGAGTCGGGGTAGCAATCAGCCCCAGCATTTT. Its translation: CASSQSRGSNQPQHF.

The chain couples TRBV7-8 to TRBJ2-5; maybe TRBD2 (5 bases). The germline V gene encodes CDR1 SGHVS and CDR2 FQNEAQ. The CDR3 is 17 amino acids. Trimming left V 1 base short and J 5 bases short, with 20 bases between. The chain's CDR3 is CASSLGHFGGVRETQYF. The CDR3 DNA is TGTGCCAGCAGCTTAGGGCATTTCGGAGGCGTGCGTGAGACCCAGTACTTC.

The J gene is TRBJ2-7, the V gene TRBV9, with D tentatively TRBD2 (5 bases). Per the germline V gene, CDR1 is SGDLS and CDR2 is YYNGEE. This CDR3 comprises 14 residues. The V and J ends lost 0 bases and 2 bases respectively, with 9 bases between them. The CDR3 DNA sequence: TGTGCCAGCAGCGTAGCAGGACTCGCCTACGAGCAGTACTTC. Its protein is CASSVAGLAYEQYF.

This sequence joins TRBV7-8 and TRBJ2-2; TRBD1 matches at 10 bases. The trim removed 3 bases at V and 4 bases at J, leaving 5 bases unmatched. The CDR3 runs to 16 residues. The V gene's germline CDR1 is SGHVS and CDR2 FQNEAQ. CDR3 sequence: CASSFSGTGATGELFF. DNA for the CDR3: TGTGCCAGCAGCTTCAGCGGGACAGGGGCCACCGGGGAGCTGTTTTTT.

The chain joins TRBV6-1 to TRBJ1-3, with D maybe TRBD1 (6 bases). V lost 4 bases and J 4 bases, leaving 14 bases between the germline ends. The CDR3 is 15 residues long. Germline V CDR1 and CDR2: MNHNS, SASEGT. The DNA of the CDR3 is TGTGCCAGCAGTGTCGTCGGGGGGGGCGGAAACACCATATATTTT. Residues: CASSVVGGGGNTIYF.

V usage is TRBV19 and J usage is TRBJ1-5, with D unresolved. This CDR3 is built from 15 residues. Per the germline V gene, CDR1 is LNHDA and CDR2 is SQIVND (reference sequence). The V end was cut by 2 bases, the J end by 5 bases, with 13 bases between. CDR3 in amino acids: CASSIMRIGDQPQHF. In DNA form, the CDR3 reads TGTGCCAGTAGTATAATGAGGATTGGGGATCAGCCCCAGCATTTT. The whole variable domain, filled in from reference TRBV19 and TRBJ1-5, reads DGGITQSPKYLFRKEGQNVTLSCEQNLNHDAMYWYRQDPGQGLRLIYYSQIVNDFQKGDIAEGYSVSREKKESFPLTVTSAQKNPTAFYLCASSIMRIGDQPQHFGDGTRLSIL.

This chain joins TRBV3-1 and TRBJ1-1; no firm D call. Germline CDR1 LGHDT, CDR2 YNNKEL (reference sequence). Trimming removed 4 bases from V and 4 bases from J, with 13 bases in between. The CDR3 runs to 14 residues. The CDR3: CASSPQISSTEAFF. In DNA, the CDR3 is TGTGCCAGCAGCCCACAGATATCGTCCACTGAAGCTTTCTTT.

The chain combines TRBV5-6 with TRBJ2-7; tentatively, D is TRBD1 or TRBD2 (5 bases each). Trimming took off 0 bases at V and 5 bases at J, with 9 bases between the two ends. Germline V gives CDR1 SGHDT, CDR2 YYEEEE. CDR3 length: 13 residues. CDR3 sequence reads: CASSLARDHEQYF. CDR3 coding DNA: TGTGCCAGCAGCTTGGCCCGGGACCACGAGCAGTACTTC. The full variable domain, its missing parts supplied by reference TRBV5-6 and TRBJ2-7, is DAGVTQSPTHLIKTRGQQVTLRCSPKSGHDTVSWYQQALGQGPQFIFQYYEEEERQRGNFPDRFSGHQFPNYSSELNVNALLLGDSALYLCASSLARDHEQYFGPGTRLTVT.

The chain uses TRBV9 and TRBJ2-7, with 8 bases lining up with TRBD1. The CDR3 runs to 15 residues. The V and J ends lost 0 bases and 6 bases, in that order; junction bases with no gene match: 8. Germline CDR1 is SGDLS and CDR2 is YYNGEE. CDR3 nucleotides: TGTGCCAGCAGCGTAGAGGGACAGGTAAACTCCGAGCAGTACTTC. Encoded protein: CASSVEGQVNSEQYF.

The chain couples TRBV7-8 to TRBJ1-1; the D is unclear. V shed 5 bases and J shed 3 bases, with 16 bases lying between them. CDR1 and CDR2 from the germline V gene are SGHVS and FQNEAQ. CDR3 length equals 15 residues. The CDR3: CASSAPGSRDTEAFF. The CDR3 DNA is TGTGCCAGCAGCGCACCCGGGTCGAGGGACACTGAAGCTTTCTTT.

The CDR3 DNA reads TGTGCCAGCAGCTTGAGGCTAGCGGGGGGCCCTAGCACAGATACGCAGTATTTT. Protein product: CASSLRLAGGPSTDTQYF. The rearrangement joins TRBV7-2 to TRBJ2-3; the match to TRBD2 covers 11 bases. The CDR3 loop spans 18 amino acids. Germline CDR1 reads SGHTA; CDR2 reads FQGNSA. After removal of 3 bases from V and 0 bases from J, the junction contained 8 bases not matched to a gene.

The chain joins TRBV20-1 to TRBJ1-2; D call uncertain. The length of the CDR3 is 12 residues. Trimming took 3 bases from V and 4 from J, leaving 9 bases between them. Germline lookup yields CDR1 DFQATT and CDR2 SNEGSKA (reference sequence). CDR3 in amino acids: CSASGPGYGYTF. As DNA, the CDR3 is TGCAGTGCTAGTGGACCTGGCTATGGCTACACCTTC.